The 3 T cell receptor beta chains below were found in one sample sequenced in a study of blood T cell repertoires in COVID-19. This table comes from immunoSEQ multiplex PCR, and its TCRdb copy is limited to in-frame clones, with some not included. The sample shows roughly 440,000 clones, 88% of them seen only once. The sample was peripheral blood. Receptor source: a woman aged 50 to 60 with COVID-19, enrolled during active disease.

The gene calls are TRBV5-1 and TRBJ2-7; 10 bases line up with TRBD1. Germline-derived CDR1 and CDR2 are SGHRS and YFSETQ. The junction had 6 bases not matched to a gene; V was cut back by 3 bases and J by 3 bases. This CDR3 region has 15 residues. The DNA for the CDR3 is TGCGCCAGCAGCTCGGGACAGGGGATCCTCTACGAGCAGTACTTC. Its protein is CASSSGQGILYEQYF.

The chain has TRBV12-5 and TRBJ1-4; D gene uncertain. Trimming shortened V by 5 bases and J by 7 bases, and 11 bases separated the two germline ends. This CDR3 has 13 amino acids. The germline V gene has CDR1 LGHNT and CDR2 FRNRAP. In nucleotides, the CDR3 is TGTGCTAGTGGTGGGGTAGGAGGTGAAAAACTGTTTTTT. It yields the protein CASGGVGGEKLFF.

The chain carries TRBV9 and TRBJ1-4, with D perhaps TRBD1 (6 bases). This CDR3 has 13 residues. The V end lost 2 bases, the J end lost 12 bases, and 14 bases lay between the germline ends. The germline V gene has CDR1 SGDLS and CDR2 YYNGEE. In DNA, the CDR3 is TGTGCCAGCAGCGTGCTTGGGTCAGGGGAACTGTTTTTT. The encoded protein is CASSVLGSGELFF.